These 2 T cell receptor beta chains came from one sample sequenced in a study of cytomegalovirus exposure and HLA in healthy donors. In the PCR, 60 Vbeta and 13 Jbeta primers were used. Libraries were prepared by immunoSEQ multiplex PCR; TCRdb keeps only in-frame clonotypes and omits some of them. The data show about 160,000 clones, roughly 78% seen once. Sequencing used PBMCs. These receptors were taken from a woman in her thirties or forties in good health and CMV-seronegative.

J is TRBJ1-5 and V is TRBV19, with D possibly matching TRBD1 (5 bases). Trimming removed 1 base at V and 0 bases at J, with 13 bases between. Germline CDR1 LNHDA, CDR2 SQIVND (reference sequence). This CDR3 has 17 residues. The CDR3 DNA is TGTGCCAGTAGTATAGGGGGCAGCCGGCCTAGCAATCAGCCCCAGCATTTT. Translation: CASSIGGSRPSNQPQHF.

This clone has only a few counts. The chain couples TRBV12-2 to TRBJ2-1; no DNA check was done on the table's D call, TRBD1. TRBV12-2 is a pseudogene segment. The CDR3 contains 17 residues. CDR3 nucleotide sequence: TGTGCAAGTCGCTCAGAGGTGGGACAGTCCTCCTACAATGAGCAGTTCTTC. It specifies CASRSEVGQSSYNEQFF.